Listed here is a single TCR beta chain. These data belong to a study of identical twins. Looked up from germline, CDR1 is SGHTA and CDR2 is FQGTGA. The V end was cut by 1 base, the J end by 6 bases, with 10 bases between. The CDR3 covers 13 residues. Template switching introduced a universal primer site, and the cDNA bore unique molecular identifiers. Via MiXCR, TCRdb re-called the 5' RACE reads, giving one row per CDR3 protein. This table has 200,000 to 300,000 distinct CDR3 sequences, roughly 7% appearing once. The same sample was also used in a study of yellow fever vaccine responses in identical twins.

The sequence derives from a woman between 18 and 29 years old in good health. The sample consisted of memory (CD45RO+) T cells sorted from blood. V and J are TRBV7-3 and TRBJ2-7; D is possibly TRBD2 (5 bases). The CDR3 here is CASSLKLETEQYF. The CDR3 coding sequence is TGTGCCAGCAGCTTAAAACTAGAGACCGAGCAGTACTTC.